Included here is one T cell receptor (beta chain) sequence, with context. Its antigen is not identified. The data originate from a study of T cells expressing NK-cell markers. The wider study: Of eight sequenced donors, seven were HCMV-seropositive and one HCMV-seronegative. Findings and caveats of the study: Dominant NKG2C+ clonotypes in about six donors made up roughly 1.0-7.0% of CD8+ T cells.

The cDNA for TCR beta came from 5'RACE template switching with UMIs. TCRdb reanalyzed the 5' RACE reads, giving one entry per CDR3 protein sequence and no DNA. In total, the table holds 300,000 to 500,000 distinct CDR3 sequences. Germline lookup yields CDR1 LNHDA and CDR2 SQIVND (reference sequence). The CDR3 is 11 amino acids. This receptor was identified in a woman aged 45-59 years in good health. The sample consisted of blood T cells: a sorted CD56 or NKG2C T cell subset, CD4+ or CD8+ T cells, or bulk PBMC T cells (not recorded which). V is TRBV19 and J is TRBJ1-1. CDR3 residues: CASSIAEAAFF.